This passage covers 19 T cell receptor beta chains from one sample sequenced in a study of blood T cell repertoires in COVID-19. The data were produced by immunoSEQ multiplex PCR, yet TCRdb's version contains in-frame clones alone and is incomplete. The profile shows 190,000 or so clones, about 88% of them singletons. Sequencing was done on a sample of peripheral blood. These receptors originate from a man aged 40-49 years with active or convalescent COVID-19.

By its share, this clone is medium-sized. This sequence joins TRBV3-1 (or the pseudogene TRBV3-2) and TRBJ2-5; TRBD1 aligns across 7 bases. V shed 4 bases and J 5 bases; nucleotides not matched to a gene: 4. There are 13 residues in the CDR3. Germline-derived CDR1 and CDR2 are LGHDT and YNNKEL (reference sequence). The CDR3 DNA follows: TGTGCCAGCAGCCCACAGGGGTATGAGACCCAGTACTTC. Its translation: CASSPQGYETQYF.

The chain carries TRBV28 and TRBJ1-2; TRBD1 matches 8 bases. The trim removed 10 bases at V and 7 bases at J, leaving 5 bases unmatched. Germline loops: CDR1 MDHEN, CDR2 SYDVKM. This CDR3 region has 11 residues. The DNA of the CDR3 is TGTGCCATCAGGGGGCTTGGTGGCTACACCTTC. This encodes CAIRGLGGYTF.

The rearrangement links TRBV11-2 to TRBJ2-7, with 13 nucleotides matching TRBD2. The V and J ends lost 5 bases and 0 bases, in that order; junction bases with no gene match: 13. The CDR3 runs 19 residues. Germline CDR1 and CDR2: SGHAT and FQNNGV. CDR3 DNA sequence: TGTGCCAGCAGCACCAGACTAGCGGGGGGCTCTATAAGCTCCTACGAGCAGTACTTC. Its protein is CASSTRLAGGSISSYEQYF.

This chain links TRBV11-3 with TRBJ2-1, with a weak D call TRBD1 (7 bases). The CDR3 extends over 17 amino acids. Deletions cut 0 bases from V and 4 bases from J, with 16 bases between. The germline V gene encodes CDR1 SGHNT and CDR2 YENEEA. CDR3 in amino acids: CASSLDPDRRGYNEQFF. The CDR3 coding sequence is TGTGCCAGCAGCTTAGATCCGGACAGGCGGGGTTACAATGAGCAGTTCTTC.

The J gene is TRBJ1-5, the V gene TRBV21-1; no DNA check was done on the table's D call, TRBD1. TRBV21-1 is a pseudogene. This CDR3 spans 15 amino acids. The CDR3 protein is CASSNLSGQDQPQHF. The CDR3 DNA reads TGTGCCAGCAGCAATCTATCGGGACAGGACCAGCCCCAGCATTTT.

J is TRBJ1-1 and V is TRBV3-1 (or the pseudogene TRBV3-2), with TRBD1 as a possible D gene (5 bases). CDR3 length: 11 amino acids. Germline-derived CDR1 and CDR2 are LGHDT and YNNKEL (reference sequence). V was cut by 2 bases and J by 8 bases, with 6 bases left in between. As DNA, the CDR3 is TGTGCCAGCAGCCAAAGGACAGAAGCTTTCTTT. This gives the protein CASSQRTEAFF.

The gene calls are TRBV6-1 and TRBJ2-3, with D perhaps matching TRBD1 (5 bases). Germline V lookup: CDR1 MNHNS, CDR2 SASEGT. Trimming took off 0 bases at V and 1 base at J, with 8 bases between the two ends. The CDR3 extends over 15 amino acids. CDR3 residues: CASSEAGQRTDTQYF. In DNA, the CDR3 is TGTGCCAGCAGTGAAGCGGGGCAACGCACAGATACGCAGTATTTT.

The chain is built from TRBV5-1 and TRBJ2-4; D is possibly TRBD2 (7 bases). Trimming stripped 4 bases from V and 4 bases from J, with 15 bases between. The CDR3 extends over 15 amino acids. Looked up from germline, CDR1 is SGHRS and CDR2 is YFSETQ. CDR3 sequence (DNA): TGCGCCAGCAGCCTGACGGGGGGCGAGAAAAACATTCAGTACTTC. It encodes CASSLTGGEKNIQYF. The variable domain in full, with the rest retrieved from reference TRBV5-1 and TRBJ2-4, is KAGVTQTPRYLIKTRGQQVTLSCSPISGHRSVSWYQQTPGQGLQFLFEYFSETQRNKGNFPGRFSGRQFSNSRSEMNVSTLELGDSALYLCASSLTGGEKNIQYFGAGTRLSVL.

CDR3 region: CASSEGGYGGELFF. The CDR3, as DNA: TGTGCCAGCAGTGAAGGGGGCTATGGCGGGGAGCTGTTTTTT. This rearrangement joins TRBV3-1 (or the pseudogene TRBV3-2) to TRBJ2-2, with TRBD1 identical over 7 bases. This CDR3 spans 14 amino acids. J was trimmed by 7 bases and V by 6 bases; bases with no gene match: 8. Germline values: CDR1 LGHDT, CDR2 YNNKEL (reference sequence).

J is TRBJ1-6 and V is TRBV6-5; TRBD1 is a possible D gene (6 bases). Per germline, CDR1 MNHEY and CDR2 SVGAGI. V shed 5 bases and J shed 9 bases, with 11 bases lying between them. The CDR3 extends over 13 amino acids. The CDR3 protein is CASSRSRGSPLHF. The DNA of the CDR3 is TGTGCCAGCAGTAGGTCCAGGGGTTCACCCCTCCACTTT.

The J gene is TRBJ1-1, the V gene TRBV7-2, with unresolved D. V was cut by 1 base and J by 2 bases, with 11 bases left in between. This CDR3 is built from 15 residues. Germline CDR1 SGHTA, CDR2 FQGNSA. The CDR3 coding sequence is TGTGCCAGCAGCTTAGTACCGGGAGTAAACACTGAAGCTTTCTTT. Its protein product is CASSLVPGVNTEAFF.

Concerning this clone itself: The junction departs from germline at one end; a sequencing error may be responsible. The chain employs TRBV7-7 and TRBJ2-3; 8 nucleotides align to TRBD2. The CDR3 covers 15 residues. The germline gives CDR1 SSHAT, CDR2 FNYEAQ (reference sequence). The CDR3, as DNA: TGTGCTAGCAGTAAACTAGCGGCCCCAACAGATACGCAGTATTTT. Protein: CASSKLAAPTDTQYF.

The rearrangement joins TRBV28 to TRBJ1-5; D unclear. V was cut by 4 bases and J by 11 bases, with 12 bases left in between. The CDR3 runs 12 residues. Germline V CDR1 and CDR2: MDHEN, SYDVKM. CDR3 sequence: CASSSAPGAQHF. As DNA, the CDR3 is TGTGCCAGCAGTTCCGCACCCGGGGCCCAGCATTTT.

The chain links TRBV5-1 to TRBJ2-1, with 9 bases that match TRBD1. The CDR3 is 15 residues long. Germline CDR1 and CDR2: SGHRS and YFSETQ. V shed 1 base and J 3 bases; nucleotides not matched to a gene: 2. CDR3 nucleotides: TGCGCCAGCAGCTTGACAGGGGGCGTCTACAATGAGCAGTTCTTC. Protein product: CASSLTGGVYNEQFF.

The CDR3 reads CASSLANNEKLFF. Written as DNA, the CDR3 is TGTGCCAGCAGTTTAGCCAATAATGAAAAACTGTTTTTT. The V and J genes are TRBV12-3 or TRBV12-4 and TRBJ1-4, with D hard to call. V gave up 0 bases and J gave up 4 bases, with 3 bases separating them. The CDR3 totals 13 residues.

CDR3 in DNA: TGCGCCAGCAGCCAAGATCTTGGCGGGGGCAATCAGCCCCAGCATTTT. It yields the protein CASSQDLGGGNQPQHF. The gene calls are TRBV4-3 and TRBJ1-5; D not resolved. The ends were cut back, 0 bases at V and 2 bases at J, with 11 bases in the middle. The germline V gene encodes CDR1 LGHNA and CDR2 YSLEER. The CDR3 runs 16 residues.

V is TRBV11-3 and J is TRBJ1-3, with 9 bases matching TRBD1. Germline V gene data show CDR1 as SGHNT and CDR2 as YENEEA. The CDR3 sequence is 15 residues long. Germline trimming cut 5 bases from V and 4 bases from J; bases unmatched to any gene: 6. The CDR3 here is CASSTRTGDGNTIYF. In DNA form, the CDR3 reads TGTGCCAGCAGCACTCGGACAGGGGACGGAAACACCATATATTTT. Looking up the rest from reference TRBV11-3 and TRBJ1-3 gives the full variable domain: EAGVVQSPRYKIIEKKQPVAFWCNPISGHNTLYWYLQNLGQGPELLIRYENEEAVDDSQLPKDRFSAERLKGVDSTLKIQPAELGDSAVYLCASSTRTGDGNTIYFGEGSWLTVV.

The V gene is TRBV30, the J gene TRBJ1-5; tentative D call: TRBD1 (6 bases). Looked up from germline, CDR1 is GTSNPN and CDR2 is SVGIG (reference sequence). V lost 2 bases to trimming and J lost 6 bases, with 14 bases between them. This CDR3 has 14 residues. The DNA for the CDR3 is TGTGCCTGGAGTAGGACAGCGGGGGGTCAGCCCCAGCATTTT. Translated, it gives CAWSRTAGGQPQHF.

The V gene is TRBV4-1, the J gene TRBJ1-4; TRBD1 is a possible D gene (5 bases). The CDR3 is made up of 17 amino acids. V was cut by 3 bases and J by 5 bases, with 19 bases left in between. Germline V gene lookup returns CDR1 MGHRA and CDR2 YSYEKL. The CDR3 sequence: CASSHPWRARGNEKLFF. The CDR3 DNA is TGCGCCAGCAGCCATCCTTGGAGGGCTAGGGGAAATGAAAAACTGTTTTTT.